This T cell receptor beta chain was sequenced in a study of post-analysis software for immune sequencing data. Findings and caveats of the study: Normalized Chao1 diversity was significantly reduced in patients versus controls. Samples made in the same batch grouped tightly together by F measure.

This clonotype has more than one count but fewer than ten. Its cognate antigen is unknown. Built from TCR beta cDNA, the libraries had unique molecular identifiers in them. Researchers reported 400,000 to 550,000 cDNA molecules coming from around 1 to 10 million T cells. One entry per CDR3 protein, called by TCRdb with MiXCR from the PCR reads. Of 450,000 to 650,000 distinct CDR3 sequences in the sample, 44% are singletons; the top ten hold roughly 1.7%. This receptor was obtained from a girl aged 5-17 years with multiple sclerosis. The sample taken for sequencing was blood.

The CDR3 spells CASSLALGSPYEQYF. The CDR3, as DNA: TGCGCCAGCAGCTTGGCCCTGGGGAGTCCCTACGAGCAGTACTTC. The chain combines TRBV5-1 with TRBJ2-7, with a weak D call TRBD2 (5 bases). CDR3 length: 15 residues. The germline V gene encodes CDR1 SGHRS and CDR2 YFSETQ. Between the trimmed V and J ends, which lost 0 bases and 2 bases, there was a span of 12 bases.